These T cell receptor beta chains were read from a single sample in a study of OX40 agonist ivuxolimab in advanced cancers. Here immunoSEQ multiplex PCR was the method, and the copy in TCRdb shows in-frame clones only, minus some. The top ten hold more than 2% of the sample, which has roughly 53,000 clones, 79% seen once. The source material was CD4+ or CD8+ T cells sorted from blood, sampled in a trial of the OX40 agonist ivuxolimab. These receptors came from an adult with an advanced solid tumor such as melanoma, head and neck, liver or kidney cancer. Both conserved end residues are part of each CDR3.

CDR3aa,len,v_gene
CAITRTSGGPGTQYF,15,TRBV28
CASRSTGTGNTGELFF,16,TRBV27
CASSLGEYQPQHF,13,TRBV18
CASSFRTGAGNTIYF,15,TRBV11-2
CASSPEERGAKVTQYF,16,TRBV7-8
CASSKLGGAEAFF,13,TRBV5-1
CASSTRGVKVYEQYF,15,TRBV7-2
CASSTQGATNEKLFF,15,TRBV5-1
CASSLGLAGDEQYF,14,TRBV6-1
CASSLERRTDTQYF,14,TRBV5-8
CASSTGRFYEQYF,13,TRBV19
CSVQASLNTEAFF,13,TRBV29-1
CASSLSPQTSYEQYF,15,TRBV5-1
CASSLQNTEAFF,12,TRBV5-1
CASSRGGEDTQYF,13,TRBV4-3
CASSPGTGAFNQPQHF,16,TRBV18
CASSSGPGARGEQYF,15,TRBV6-5
CASSQEKVLAVTDTQYF,17,TRBV14
CASSELQKQYF,11,TRBV6-6
CASSTTGGGYEQYF,14,TRBV5-4
CASSPGQGITEAFF,14,TRBV5-1
CATSRDRGAIQETQYF,16,TRBV15
CASSLGAGTEAFF,13,TRBV5-3
CASSPTSTGTGGSGANVLTF,20,TRBV9
CASSLERIYEQYF,13,TRBV7-2
CASKWATRGDEQFF,14,TRBV5-1
CARGPTSYEQYF,12,TRBV6-4
CASSPLGTDRVGYTF,15,TRBV28
CASSPRPDSPRHEQFF,16,TRBV19
CAWTKGTLPYEQYF,14,TRBV30
CASSLDSYEQYF,12,TRBV6-5
CASSYIIGASIKAFF,15,TRBV6-5
CASSPDRGNSPLHF,14,TRBV7-8
CASLGPSGSYEQYF,14,TRBV6-5
CASSYRGRNTGELFF,15,TRBV6-5
CASSLGLALEAFF,13,TRBV11-2
CASSSTPDVTQYF,13,TRBV28